A selection of T cell receptor beta chains follows, all from one sample in a study of shared clonotypes between healthy human individuals. The repertoire was sequenced with immunoSEQ multiplex PCR; TCRdb's copy has only in-frame clones and lacks some. In the table there are 2 million to 2.5 million clones, about 94% of which are singletons. Sequenced sample: naive CD4+ T cells sorted from blood. The receptors shown here come from a man between 18 and 29 years old in good health. CDR3s include the opening cysteine and the closing phenylalanine or tryptophan. A D gene is named only where the DNA matches it firmly. Clone size appears in some rows only: once, few, many, or a class for an expanded clone.

-,TRBV11-2,TRBJ1-1,-,TGTGCCAGCAGCCCAACCCGGGCGGGGGGCCCAGCTTTCTTT,CASSPTRAGGPAFF
once,TRBV7-9,TRBJ2-5,-,TGTGCCAGCAGCTTATGGGAGTTGGAGACCCAGTACTTC,CASSLWELETQYF
-,TRBV30,TRBJ2-1,TRBD2,TGTGCCTGGAGTCAAGGACTAGCAAATGGTGAGCAGTTCTTC,CAWSQGLANGEQFF
-,TRBV11-3,TRBJ1-1,-,TGTGCCAGCAGCTTAAGGGGTCGGAACACTGAAGCTTTCTTT,CASSLRGRNTEAFF
-,TRBV6-5,TRBJ1-4,-,TGTGCCAGCAGTTACCTTCAGGGAACTAATGAAAAACTGTTTTTT,CASSYLQGTNEKLFF
-,TRBV7-9,TRBJ1-3,-,TGTGCCAGCAGCTTAGGGGAAGGAAACACCATATATTTT,CASSLGEGNTIYF
-,TRBV5-1,TRBJ1-5,-,TGCGCCAGCAGCTTGGCGGGGGACAATCAGCCCCAGCATTTT,CASSLAGDNQPQHF
-,TRBV30,TRBJ2-7,-,TGTGCCTGCTTAGTCCCGGGGAGGTTAAACGAGCAGTACTTC,CACLVPGRLNEQYF
-,TRBV5-1,TRBJ1-3,TRBD1,TGCGCCAGCAGCAGGGACAGGAGCTCTGGAAACACCATATATTTT,CASSRDRSSGNTIYF
-,TRBV29-1,TRBJ2-1,TRBD2,TGCAGCGTATTGACCGGGACTAGCGGTGAGCAGTTCTTC,CSVLTGTSGEQFF
-,TRBV30,TRBJ1-5,-,TGTGCCTGGAGTAAGGGGCTTTATAGCAATCAGCCCCAGCATTTT,CAWSKGLYSNQPQHF
-,TRBV10-3,TRBJ2-1,-,TGTGCCATCAGGGGAGCCAGCGAGCAGTTCTTC,CAIRGASEQFF
-,TRBV6-5,TRBJ2-7,-,TGCGCCAGCACCACGGGGACTGGGGGGCGCATGTACTTC,CASTTGTGGRMYF
once,TRBV5-1,TRBJ1-1,TRBD1,TGCGCCAGCAGCTTGGACCAGGGGGGCACTGAAGCTTTCTTT,CASSLDQGGTEAFF
-,TRBV5-1,TRBJ2-2,-,TGCGCCAGCAGCCTGGACGAATGGTTGGCCGGGGAGCTGTTTTTT,CASSLDEWLAGELFF
-,TRBV10-2,TRBJ2-7,-,TGCGCCAGCAGTGTATACTCCGGCGACGCCTACGAGCAGTACTTC,CASSVYSGDAYEQYF
once,TRBV29-1,TRBJ1-1,-,TGCAGCTTGACAGGTTACCCTATTCTGAACACTGAAGCTTTCTTT,CSLTGYPILNTEAFF
few,TRBV11-2,TRBJ2-5,-,TGTGCCAGCAGCTTACGTACTGCGGGAAAAGAGACCCAGTACTTC,CASSLRTAGKETQYF
-,TRBV2,TRBJ1-6,-,TGTGCCTCCCGGGACAATGATTCACCCCTCCACTTT,CASRDNDSPLHF
-,TRBV27,TRBJ2-3,-,TGTGCCAGCAGTTTAGACCGGGACCTGGTTACGCAGTATTTT,CASSLDRDLVTQYF
-,TRBV7-9,TRBJ2-5,-,TGTGCCAGCAGCTTGACTAAGGCGCAAGAGACCCAGTACTTC,CASSLTKAQETQYF
-,TRBV27,TRBJ2-7,TRBD2,TGTGCCAGCAGTCGACGGACTAGCGGGGAGGGCGAGCAGTACTTC,CASSRRTSGEGEQYF
-,TRBV7-9,TRBJ2-5,-,TGTGCCAGCAGCTTCGATGCGGGTGCCCAAGAGACCCAGTACTTC,CASSFDAGAQETQYF
-,TRBV2,TRBJ2-3,TRBD2,TGTGCCAGCAGCGGACTAGCGGGGGGCACAGATACGCAGTATTTT,CASSGLAGGTDTQYF
-,TRBV5-1,TRBJ1-2,-,TGCGCCAGCAGCGTGGACGGAGCAGGGTATGGCTACACCTTC,CASSVDGAGYGYTF
-,TRBV2,TRBJ1-4,-,TGTGCCAGCAGTGAACCTACTCTTCTAGCTACTAATGAAAAACTGTTTTTT,CASSEPTLLATNEKLFF
-,TRBV30,TRBJ2-2,-,TGTGCCTGGAGTGTATTTACAGTGAACACCGGGGAGCTGTTTTTT,CAWSVFTVNTGELFF
-,TRBV6-1,TRBJ2-5,TRBD2,TGTGCCAGCAGTGGCTTTTCACTAGCGGAAGAGACCCAGTACTTC,CASSGFSLAEETQYF
-,TRBV6-5,TRBJ2-5,TRBD2,TGTGCCAGCAGGAGACTAGCTCAAGAGACCCAGTACTTC,CASRRLAQETQYF
once,TRBV7-2,TRBJ1-6,-,TGTGCCAGCAGAGGGAGCACCTATAATTCACCCCTCCACTTT,CASRGSTYNSPLHF
-,TRBV30,TRBJ2-7,TRBD1,TGTGCCTGGAGTCGGACAGGGCTCTACGAGCAGTACTTC,CAWSRTGLYEQYF
-,TRBV7-2,TRBJ2-5,-,TGTGCCAGCAGCTTAGGTCGGCAGGGGCAAAAGACCCAGTACTTC,CASSLGRQGQKTQYF
-,TRBV6-1,TRBJ1-2,-,TGTGCCACGGTGCGGAACTATGGCTACACCTTC,CATVRNYGYTF
-,TRBV5-6,TRBJ2-3,-,TGTGCCAGCAGCTTGGCAGGCCGCACAGATACGCAGTATTTT,CASSLAGRTDTQYF
-,TRBV10-1,TRBJ1-4,-,TGCGCCAGCAGTGAAGGTGTCCTCGGAGAAAAACTGTTTTTT,CASSEGVLGEKLFF
once,TRBV5-5,TRBJ1-5,-,TGTGCCAGCAGCTTGGATGATGTGGTAACTCAGCCCCAGCATTTT,CASSLDDVVTQPQHF
-,TRBV5-1,TRBJ2-5,-,TGCGCCAGCAGCTTGGCAGCGGGCGAGACCCAGTACTTC,CASSLAAGETQYF
once,TRBV5-6,TRBJ2-7,-,TGTGCCAGCAGCTTTGGTCCAGGGCTTAAGTACGAGCAGTACTTC,CASSFGPGLKYEQYF
once,TRBV7-9,TRBJ2-1,-,TGTGCCAGCAGTCCCGCGGGGCTATATTACAATGAGCAGTTCTTC,CASSPAGLYYNEQFF
-,TRBV7-9,TRBJ2-3,-,TGTGCCGCCTTAAGCACGGATACGCAGTATTTT,CAALSTDTQYF
-,TRBV10-1,TRBJ2-5,-,TGCGCCAGCAGTGGAACGGCCAGTGGGACCCAGTACTTC,CASSGTASGTQYF
once,TRBV11-3,TRBJ2-5,-,TGTGCCAGCAGCTTAGTAGAGGGGGAGACCCAGTACTTC,CASSLVEGETQYF
-,TRBV27,TRBJ2-6,-,TGTGCCAGCAGTTCAACCAGTGGCGGCTCTGGGGCCAACGTCCTGACTTTC,CASSSTSGGSGANVLTF
-,TRBV4-2,TRBJ1-2,TRBD1,TGTGCCAGCAGCCAAGACTTGACAGGGGCCAACTATGGCTACACCTTC,CASSQDLTGANYGYTF
-,TRBV30,TRBJ2-3,-,TGTGCCTGGAGTTTGACAGGTTTTTCGGATACGCAGTATTTT,CAWSLTGFSDTQYF
-,TRBV5-1,TRBJ2-7,-,TGCGCCAGCAGCTTGGTTGGTGCCGAGCAGTACTTC,CASSLVGAEQYF